Below are 6 T cell receptor beta chains sequenced from a single sample in a study of TIL therapy for anti-PD-1-resistant metastatic lung cancer. Sequencing used immunoSEQ v3. This table comes from immunoSEQ multiplex PCR, and its TCRdb copy is limited to in-frame clones, with some not included. The sample consists of around 55,000 clones, approximately 78% of them appearing once. Time point reported: pre-treatment sample, taken before nivolumab and TIL therapy. The input for sequencing was blood, taken at baseline. These TCRs come from a person aged 25 to 85 with non-small cell lung cancer.

The V and J genes are TRBV6-5 and TRBJ1-1; D possibly corresponds to TRBD1 (6 bases). The CDR3 runs 13 residues. From germline, CDR1 is MNHEY and CDR2 SVGAGI. The V gene lost 5 bases and the J gene lost 4 bases, with 11 bases spanning the gap. The CDR3 bases are TGTGCCAGCAGTCCCGGGACAATCACTGAAGCTTTCTTT. This translates into CASSPGTITEAFF.

The gene calls are TRBV6-2 or TRBV6-3 and TRBJ1-1, with D uncertain. This CDR3 has 14 residues. Trimming cost V 3 bases and J 0 bases, with 8 bases left between them. CDR1 MNHEY and CDR2 SVGEGT come from the germline V gene. This chain's CDR3 is CASSYAALNTEAFF. For the CDR3, the DNA is TGTGCCAGCAGTTATGCCGCACTGAACACTGAAGCTTTCTTT.

This clone appeared once. The chain has TRBV11-2 and TRBJ2-6; no clear D. Germline V gene sequence: CDR1 SGHAT, CDR2 FQNNGV. This CDR3 region has 14 residues. Trimming cost V 4 bases and J 1 base, with 5 bases left between them. The CDR3 here is CASSSRSGANVLTF. The DNA for the CDR3 is TGTGCCAGCAGCTCTAGATCTGGGGCCAACGTCCTGACTTTC.

The chain carries TRBV19 and TRBJ1-1; 9 nucleotides line up with TRBD1. V lost 5 bases to trimming and J lost 0 bases; unmatched junction nucleotides: 7. Germline CDR1 LNHDA, CDR2 SQIVND (reference sequence). This CDR3 spans 16 amino acids. CDR3 loop: CASSPRQGGMNTEAFF. As DNA, the CDR3 is TGTGCCAGTAGTCCACGACAGGGGGGTATGAACACTGAAGCTTTCTTT.

V gene TRBV7-6 combines with J gene TRBJ1-2; no clear D gene. The CDR3 covers 16 residues. Germline assignment: CDR1 SGHVS and CDR2 FNYEAQ. V was shortened by 1 base and J by 8 bases, with 20 bases between the two germline ends. DNA of the CDR3: TGTGCCAGCAGCTTAGAGGGTCGGTACGAGAAGCAGGGCTACACCTTC. Translation: CASSLEGRYEKQGYTF.

The V gene is TRBV28, the J gene TRBJ2-7; D perhaps matches TRBD1 (6 bases). Germline-derived CDR1 and CDR2 are MDHEN and SYDVKM. V was shortened by 3 bases and J by 9 bases, with 12 bases between the two germline ends. This CDR3 spans 12 amino acids. The CDR3 sequence: CASSLGARGQYF. The CDR3 DNA reads as TGTGCCAGCAGTTTGGGGGCCAGGGGGCAGTACTTC.